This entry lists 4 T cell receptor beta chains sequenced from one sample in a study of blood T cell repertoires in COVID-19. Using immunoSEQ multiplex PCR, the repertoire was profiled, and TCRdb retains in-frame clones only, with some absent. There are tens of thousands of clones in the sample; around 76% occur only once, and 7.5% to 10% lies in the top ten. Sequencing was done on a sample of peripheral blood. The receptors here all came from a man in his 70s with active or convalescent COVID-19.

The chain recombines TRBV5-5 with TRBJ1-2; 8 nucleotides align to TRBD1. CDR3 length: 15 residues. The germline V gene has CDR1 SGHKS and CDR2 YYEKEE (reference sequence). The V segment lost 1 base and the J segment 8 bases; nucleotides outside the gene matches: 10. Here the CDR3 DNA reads TGTGCCAGCAGCTTGTGGAATCAGGGGGCGCCAGGCTACACCTTC. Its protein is CASSLWNQGAPGYTF.

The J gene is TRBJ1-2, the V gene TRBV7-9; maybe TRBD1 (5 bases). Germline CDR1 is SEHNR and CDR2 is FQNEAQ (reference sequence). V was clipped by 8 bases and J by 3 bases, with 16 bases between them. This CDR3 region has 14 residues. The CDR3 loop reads CASEEGRADYGYTF. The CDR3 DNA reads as TGTGCCAGCGAGGAGGGGCGGGCGGACTATGGCTACACCTTC.

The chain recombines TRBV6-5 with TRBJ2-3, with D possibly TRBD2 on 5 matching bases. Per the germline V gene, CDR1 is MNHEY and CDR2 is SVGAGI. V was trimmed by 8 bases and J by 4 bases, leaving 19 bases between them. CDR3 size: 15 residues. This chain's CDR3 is CASGKTLRASDTQYF. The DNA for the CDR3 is TGTGCCAGCGGAAAGACCTTGCGGGCCTCAGATACGCAGTATTTT.

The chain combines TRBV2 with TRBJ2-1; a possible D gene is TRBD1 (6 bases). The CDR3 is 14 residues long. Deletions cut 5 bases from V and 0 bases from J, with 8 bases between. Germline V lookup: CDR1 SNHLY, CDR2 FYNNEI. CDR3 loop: CASSSDSSYNEQFF. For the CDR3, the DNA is TGTGCCAGCAGTTCGGACAGCTCCTACAATGAGCAGTTCTTC.